This T cell receptor (beta chain) was identified in a study of metastatic and nonmetastatic thyroid tumors. Turning to the study itself: Malignant thyroid and benign thyroid patients provided blood and tumor or nodule tissue whose repertoires were compared. Study observations and caveats: In both blood and tumor samples, TCR beta diversity was reported significantly higher for malignant than benign nodules.

The sample holds a few counts of this clone. Antigen: not known. One end of the junction fails to match germline, which may point to a read error. The length of the CDR3 is 12 residues. TCRdb re-clonotyped the PCR reads via MiXCR. Here the sample spans about 20,000 clones, around 30% being singletons. Patients underwent thyroid surgery, and none had received any treatment before it. The source material was tumor tissue. The receptor's source is a female donor with papillary thyroid cancer or a benign thyroid nodule (not recorded which). Some clones in this sample may be carry-over from other donors' samples. This rearrangement joins TRBV12-3 or TRBV12-4 to TRBJ1-1; a possible D gene is TRBD1 (5 bases). The CDR3 DNA reads as TGTGCCATCAGTTTCGACGGGGGTGAATCTTTCTTT. This gives the protein CAISFDGGESFF.